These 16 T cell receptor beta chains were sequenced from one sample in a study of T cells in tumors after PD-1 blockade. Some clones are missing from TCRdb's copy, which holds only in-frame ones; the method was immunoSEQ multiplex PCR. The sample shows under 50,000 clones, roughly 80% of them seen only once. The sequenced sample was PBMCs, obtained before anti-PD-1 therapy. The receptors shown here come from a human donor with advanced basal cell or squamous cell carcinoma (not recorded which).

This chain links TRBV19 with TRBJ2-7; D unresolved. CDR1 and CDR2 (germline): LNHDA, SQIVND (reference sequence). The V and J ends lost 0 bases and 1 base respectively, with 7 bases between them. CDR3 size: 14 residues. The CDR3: CASSIDARSYEQYF. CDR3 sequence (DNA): TGTGCCAGTAGTATAGACGCCCGATCCTACGAGCAGTACTTC.

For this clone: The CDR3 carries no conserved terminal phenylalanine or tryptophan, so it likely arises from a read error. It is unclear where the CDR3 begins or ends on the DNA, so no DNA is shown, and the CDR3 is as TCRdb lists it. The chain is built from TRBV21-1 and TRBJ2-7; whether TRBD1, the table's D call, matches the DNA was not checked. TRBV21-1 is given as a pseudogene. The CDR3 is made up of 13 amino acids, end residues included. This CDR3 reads CASSKSLIMDRLR.

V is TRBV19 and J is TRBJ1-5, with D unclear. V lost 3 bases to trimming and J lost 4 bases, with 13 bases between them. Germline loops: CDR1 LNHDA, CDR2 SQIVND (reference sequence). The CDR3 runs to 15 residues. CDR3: CASSIGQVPNQPQHF. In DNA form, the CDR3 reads TGTGCCAGTAGTATCGGCCAGGTACCGAATCAGCCCCAGCATTTT.

CDR3 residues: CASSLATDTSEAFF. The CDR3 nucleotides are TGTGCCAGCAGCTTAGCTACGGATACTAGTGAAGCTTTCTTT. J is TRBJ1-1 and V is TRBV7-6, with D hard to call. Deletions cut 0 bases from V and 7 bases from J, with 12 bases between. CDR1 SGHVS and CDR2 FNYEAQ come from the germline V gene. This CDR3 is 14 amino acids long.

Written as DNA, the CDR3 is TGTGCCAGAGGGGGGTGGATGCTAGCCAAAAACATTCAGTACTTC. As protein: CARGGWMLAKNIQYF. The chain combines TRBV14 with TRBJ2-4; D could derive from TRBD1 or TRBD2 (6 bases each). The V end was cut by 9 bases, the J end by 0 bases, with 15 bases between. CDR1 is SGHDN, CDR2 FVKESK, per germline. The length of the CDR3 is 15 residues. Full variable domain (rest looked up from reference TRBV14 and TRBJ2-4): EAGVTQFPSHSVIEKGQTVTLRCDPISGHDNLYWYRRVMGKEIKFLLHFVKESKQDESGMPNNRFLAERTGGTYSTLKVQPAELEDSGVYFCARGGWMLAKNIQYFGAGTRLSVL.

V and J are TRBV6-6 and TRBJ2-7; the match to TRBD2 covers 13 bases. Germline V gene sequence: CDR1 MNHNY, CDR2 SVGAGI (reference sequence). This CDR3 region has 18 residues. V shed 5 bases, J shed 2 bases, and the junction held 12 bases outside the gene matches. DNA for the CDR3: TGTGCCAGCAGTCCCCTCCGACTAGCGGGAGGCTACCCCTACGAGCAGTACTTC. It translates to CASSPLRLAGGYPYEQYF.

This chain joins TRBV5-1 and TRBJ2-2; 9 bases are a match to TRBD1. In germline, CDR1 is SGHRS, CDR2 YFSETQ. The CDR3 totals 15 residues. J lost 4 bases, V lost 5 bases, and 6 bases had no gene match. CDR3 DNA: TGCGCCAGCAGTTTCACGACAGGGGGCACCGGGGAGCTGTTTTTT. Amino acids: CASSFTTGGTGELFF.

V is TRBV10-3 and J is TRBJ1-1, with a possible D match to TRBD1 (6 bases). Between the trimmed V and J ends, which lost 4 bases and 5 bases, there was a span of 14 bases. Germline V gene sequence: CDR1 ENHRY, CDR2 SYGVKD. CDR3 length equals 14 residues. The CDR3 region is CAISGAGERTEAFF. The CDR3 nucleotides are TGTGCCATCAGTGGAGCAGGGGAGCGAACTGAAGCTTTCTTT.

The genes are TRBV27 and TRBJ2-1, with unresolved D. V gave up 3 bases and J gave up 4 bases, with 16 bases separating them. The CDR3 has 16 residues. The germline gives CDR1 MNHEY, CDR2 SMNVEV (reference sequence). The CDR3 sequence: CASSFVWPQIYNEQFF. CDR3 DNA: TGTGCCAGCAGTTTTGTCTGGCCGCAAATATACAATGAGCAGTTCTTC.

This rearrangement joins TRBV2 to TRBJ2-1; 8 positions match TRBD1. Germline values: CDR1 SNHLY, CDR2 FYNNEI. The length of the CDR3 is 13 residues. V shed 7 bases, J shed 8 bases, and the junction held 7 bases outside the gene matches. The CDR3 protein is CASNRGEIDEQFF. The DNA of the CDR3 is TGTGCCAGCAACAGGGGGGAAATTGATGAGCAGTTCTTC.

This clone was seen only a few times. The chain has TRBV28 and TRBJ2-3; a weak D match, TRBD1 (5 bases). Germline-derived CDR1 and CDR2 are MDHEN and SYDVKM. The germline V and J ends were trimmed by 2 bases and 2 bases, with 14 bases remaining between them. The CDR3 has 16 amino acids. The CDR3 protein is CASSLMGLGLTDTQYF. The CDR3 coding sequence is TGTGCCAGCAGTTTAATGGGTTTGGGGCTCACAGATACGCAGTATTTT.

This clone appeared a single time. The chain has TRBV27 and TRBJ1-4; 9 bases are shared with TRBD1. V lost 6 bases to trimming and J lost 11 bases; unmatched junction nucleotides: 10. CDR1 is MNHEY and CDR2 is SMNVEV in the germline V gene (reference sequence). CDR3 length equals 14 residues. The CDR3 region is CASSRDRDVTKLFF. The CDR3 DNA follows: TGTGCCAGCAGCCGGGACAGGGATGTGACGAAACTGTTTTTT.

The CDR3 here is CASSPGLFGISNQPQHF. For the CDR3, the DNA is TGTGCCAGCAGCCCAGGGTTATTCGGGATTAGCAATCAGCCCCAGCATTTT. The chain has TRBV28 and TRBJ1-5; a possible D gene is TRBD1 (5 bases). Germline V CDR1 and CDR2: MDHEN, SYDVKM. This CDR3 has 17 residues. V dropped 6 bases and J dropped 0 bases, with 18 bases sitting between them.

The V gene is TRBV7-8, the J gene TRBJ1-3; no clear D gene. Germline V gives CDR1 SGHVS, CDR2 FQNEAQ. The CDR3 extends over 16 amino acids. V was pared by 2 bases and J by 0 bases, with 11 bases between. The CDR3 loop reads CASSLRRQVSGNTIYF. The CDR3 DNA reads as TGTGCCAGCAGCTTACGAAGACAAGTCTCTGGAAACACCATATATTTT.

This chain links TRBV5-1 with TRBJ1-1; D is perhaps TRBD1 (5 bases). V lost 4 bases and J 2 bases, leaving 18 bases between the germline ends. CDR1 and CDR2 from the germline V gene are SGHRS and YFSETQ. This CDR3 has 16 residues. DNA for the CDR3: TGCGCCAGCAGCCCTCGGGGACTAGACACAAACACTGAAGCTTTCTTT. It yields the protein CASSPRGLDTNTEAFF.

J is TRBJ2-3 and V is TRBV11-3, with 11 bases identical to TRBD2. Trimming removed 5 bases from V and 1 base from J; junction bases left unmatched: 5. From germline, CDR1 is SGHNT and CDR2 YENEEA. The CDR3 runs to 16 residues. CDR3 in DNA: TGTGCCAGCAGCAAGGGGACTAGCGGTCGCACAGATACGCAGTATTTT. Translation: CASSKGTSGRTDTQYF.